A selection of T cell receptor beta chains follows, all from one sample in a study of T cell repertoires in cytomegalovirus infection. The antigens these receptors bind are not known. Each CDR3 protein gets one entry after TCRdb re-called the reads with MiXCR. The table includes about 770,000 distinct CDR3 sequences, almost 30% detected once. Specimen: cultured CD8+ T cells from PBMCs, collected from culture after CMV antigen stimulation. The source is a human donor in good health (CMV status not recorded). Some clones in this sample may be carry-over from other donors' samples. CDR3s include the opening cysteine and the closing phenylalanine or tryptophan. A D gene is named only where the DNA matches it firmly. The size field is filled for only some rows; it gives once, few, many or a size class.

j_call: TRBJ2-6
v_call: TRBV12-3/TRBV12-4
clone_size: many
d_call: .
cdr3_aa: CASSPTGRATGANVLTF
cdr3_nt: TGTGCCAGCAGTCCCACAGGGAGGGCTACTGGGGCCAACGTCCTGACTTTC

j_call: TRBJ2-3
v_call: TRBV5-1
clone_size: many
d_call: TRBD1
cdr3_aa: CASSLASRGPTDTQYF
cdr3_nt: TGCGCCAGCAGCTTGGCTAGCAGGGGGCCGACAGATACGCAGTATTTT

j_call: TRBJ1-5
v_call: TRBV25-1
clone_size: few
d_call: TRBD1
cdr3_aa: CASSDTGAQPQHF
cdr3_nt: TGTGCCAGCAGTGATACAGGGGCCCAGCCCCAGCATTTT

j_call: TRBJ2-3
v_call: TRBV20-1
clone_size: few
d_call: .
cdr3_aa: CSADRDLGVSTDTQYF
cdr3_nt: TGCAGTGCGGATCGGGACTTGGGGGTTAGCACAGATACGCAGTATTTT

j_call: TRBJ2-7
v_call: TRBV5-4
clone_size: .
d_call: TRBD1
cdr3_aa: CASSLVQGAKEQYF
cdr3_nt: TGTGCCAGCAGCTTGGTACAGGGGGCGAAGGAGCAGTACTTC

j_call: TRBJ1-5
v_call: TRBV18
clone_size: few
d_call: .
cdr3_aa: CASSPEGVRGNQPQHF
cdr3_nt: TGTGCCAGCTCACCGGAAGGGGTTCGGGGCAATCAGCCCCAGCATTTT

j_call: TRBJ1-4
v_call: TRBV10-3
clone_size: few
d_call: .
cdr3_aa: CAISEGYGLKLFF
cdr3_nt: TGTGCCATCAGTGAAGGGTACGGGTTGAAACTGTTTTTT

j_call: TRBJ2-2
v_call: TRBV7-6
clone_size: .
d_call: TRBD2
cdr3_aa: CAIKGTSGGPRKNTGELFF
cdr3_nt: TGTGCCATCAAAGGGACTAGCGGGGGGCCTAGGAAGAACACCGGGGAGCTGTTTTTT

j_call: TRBJ2-1
v_call: TRBV7-8
clone_size: few
d_call: .
cdr3_aa: CASSDGAQGLF
cdr3_nt: TGTGCCAGCAGCGACGGGGCCCAAGGACTCTTC

j_call: TRBJ2-3
v_call: TRBV7-2
clone_size: many
d_call: TRBD2
cdr3_aa: CASRNSGGAGDTQYF
cdr3_nt: TGTGCCAGCAGGAATAGCGGGGGGGCGGGAGATACGCAGTATTTT

j_call: TRBJ2-1
v_call: TRBV11-3
clone_size: many
d_call: TRBD2
cdr3_aa: CASSPIPTSGKLNEQFF
cdr3_nt: TGTGCCAGCAGCCCCATCCCGACTAGCGGGAAACTCAATGAGCAGTTCTTC

j_call: TRBJ2-1
v_call: TRBV4-3
clone_size: .
d_call: TRBD2
cdr3_aa: CASSHVGAAGGLYNEQFF
cdr3_nt: TGCGCCAGCAGCCATGTAGGCGCGGCGGGGGGGCTGTACAATGAGCAGTTCTTC

j_call: TRBJ2-7
v_call: TRBV6-1
clone_size: few
d_call: .
cdr3_aa: CASSGRAYEQYF
cdr3_nt: TGTGCCAGCTCGGGCCGAGCCTACGAGCAGTACTTC

j_call: TRBJ1-1
v_call: TRBV12-3/TRBV12-4
clone_size: .
d_call: .
cdr3_aa: CASSSRGLYTEAFF
cdr3_nt: TGTGCCAGCAGTTCTAGGGGGTTATACACTGAAGCTTTCTTT

j_call: TRBJ1-2
v_call: TRBV7-9
clone_size: many
d_call: .
cdr3_aa: CASSLLDGSYGYTF
cdr3_nt: TGTGCCAGCAGCTTACTCGACGGCAGCTATGGCTACACCTTC

j_call: TRBJ1-1
v_call: TRBV7-9
clone_size: few
d_call: .
cdr3_aa: CASTRENTEAFF
cdr3_nt: TGTGCCAGCACCCGTGAGAACACTGAAGCTTTCTTT

j_call: TRBJ1-6
v_call: TRBV2
clone_size: few
d_call: .
cdr3_aa: CASSESEVRSSYNSPLHF
cdr3_nt: TGTGCCAGCAGTGAAAGCGAAGTTAGAAGCTCCTATAATTCACCCCTCCACTTT

j_call: TRBJ2-1
v_call: TRBV4-3
clone_size: .
d_call: .
cdr3_aa: CASSQASRVHEQFF
cdr3_nt: TGCGCCAGCAGCCAGGCCTCTAGAGTCCATGAGCAGTTCTTC

j_call: TRBJ2-5
v_call: TRBV27
clone_size: few
d_call: .
cdr3_aa: CASSFAQGVGETQYF
cdr3_nt: TGTGCCAGCAGTTTCGCACAGGGCGTGGGAGAGACCCAGTACTTC

j_call: TRBJ1-1
v_call: TRBV27
clone_size: many
d_call: TRBD1
cdr3_aa: CASSLVGGTGGEWIGDTEAFF
cdr3_nt: TGTGCCAGCAGTTTAGTGGGGGGGACAGGGGGCGAGTGGATCGGGGACACTGAAGCTTTCTTT

j_call: TRBJ2-2
v_call: TRBV7-9
clone_size: .
d_call: .
cdr3_aa: CARTAKNTGELFF
cdr3_nt: TGTGCCAGGACAGCGAAGAACACCGGGGAGCTGTTTTTT

j_call: TRBJ1-1
v_call: TRBV20-1
clone_size: .
d_call: .
cdr3_aa: CSASEVLRNTEAFF
cdr3_nt: TGCAGTGCTAGCGAGGTCCTCCGAAACACTGAAGCTTTCTTT

j_call: TRBJ1-2
v_call: TRBV27
clone_size: .
d_call: .
cdr3_aa: CASSLSSQLHGYTF
cdr3_nt: TGTGCCAGCAGTTTATCGTCGCAACTGCATGGCTACACCTTC

j_call: TRBJ1-5
v_call: TRBV6-2/TRBV6-3
clone_size: .
d_call: TRBD1
cdr3_aa: CASSLDQGAGQPQHF
cdr3_nt: TGTGCCAGCAGTTTGGACCAGGGGGCAGGGCAGCCCCAGCATTTT

j_call: TRBJ1-4
v_call: TRBV7-9
clone_size: few
d_call: .
cdr3_aa: CASSLGGKDEKLFF
cdr3_nt: TGTGCCAGCAGCTTGGGGGGGAAAGATGAAAAACTGTTTTTT

j_call: TRBJ2-1
v_call: TRBV27
clone_size: .
d_call: .
cdr3_aa: CASSFGGINEQFF
cdr3_nt: TGTGCCAGCAGTTTTGGGGGAATCAATGAGCAGTTCTTC

j_call: TRBJ2-1
v_call: TRBV5-1
clone_size: few
d_call: TRBD2
cdr3_aa: CASSLPVNGTSVHEQFF
cdr3_nt: TGCGCCAGCAGCTTGCCAGTAAACGGGACTAGCGTCCATGAGCAGTTCTTC

j_call: TRBJ2-3
v_call: TRBV27
clone_size: few
d_call: .
cdr3_aa: CASSFVGGTDTQYF
cdr3_nt: TGTGCCAGCAGTTTCGTAGGGGGCACAGATACGCAGTATTTT

j_call: TRBJ2-3
v_call: TRBV5-4
clone_size: many
d_call: .
cdr3_aa: CASSLEARSGTDTQYF
cdr3_nt: TGTGCCAGCAGCTTGGAAGCCCGGTCAGGGACAGATACGCAGTATTTT

j_call: TRBJ1-4
v_call: TRBV29-1
clone_size: .
d_call: TRBD1
cdr3_aa: CSVAPLDRAELFF
cdr3_nt: TGCAGCGTTGCACCCTTGGACAGGGCGGAACTGTTTTTT

j_call: TRBJ2-5
v_call: TRBV7-3
clone_size: few
d_call: .
cdr3_aa: CASSLSGSGRETQYF
cdr3_nt: TGTGCCAGCAGCTTAAGTGGGTCAGGACGGGAGACCCAGTACTTC

j_call: TRBJ2-1
v_call: TRBV7-8
clone_size: many
d_call: .
cdr3_aa: CASSFLTEANEQFF
cdr3_nt: TGTGCCAGCAGCTTCCTTACAGAGGCTAATGAGCAGTTCTTC

j_call: TRBJ2-7
v_call: TRBV7-4
clone_size: .
d_call: TRBD2
cdr3_aa: CASSGTSGGSPYEQYF
cdr3_nt: TGTGCCAGCAGCGGAACTAGCGGGGGGTCCCCCTACGAGCAGTACTTC

j_call: TRBJ2-1
v_call: TRBV6-2/TRBV6-3
clone_size: .
d_call: .
cdr3_aa: CASARIEPNNEQFF
cdr3_nt: TGTGCCAGCGCCCGGATAGAGCCGAACAATGAGCAGTTCTTC

j_call: TRBJ1-2
v_call: TRBV6-5
clone_size: .
d_call: .
cdr3_aa: CASIGGRGYTF
cdr3_nt: TGTGCCAGCATTGGAGGCCGGGGCTACACCTTC

j_call: TRBJ1-1
v_call: TRBV6-1
clone_size: .
d_call: .
cdr3_aa: CASSDYLNTEAFF
cdr3_nt: TGTGCCAGCAGTGATTATCTGAACACTGAAGCTTTCTTT

j_call: TRBJ2-3
v_call: TRBV12-3/TRBV12-4
clone_size: .
d_call: .
cdr3_aa: CASSSPPTGGTDTQYF
cdr3_nt: TGTGCCAGCAGTTCCCCCCCGACAGGCGGCACAGATACGCAGTATTTT

j_call: TRBJ2-3
v_call: TRBV29-1
clone_size: few
d_call: TRBD1
cdr3_aa: CSVLVRTGPDTQYF
cdr3_nt: TGCAGCGTCCTCGTCCGGACAGGTCCAGATACGCAGTATTTT

j_call: TRBJ2-2
v_call: TRBV12-3/TRBV12-4
clone_size: .
d_call: TRBD1
cdr3_aa: CASSSPTGDTGELFF
cdr3_nt: TGTGCCAGCAGTTCGCCGACAGGGGACACCGGGGAGCTGTTTTTT

j_call: TRBJ2-7
v_call: TRBV11-1
clone_size: .
d_call: TRBD1
cdr3_aa: CASSFTGTGDGQYF
cdr3_nt: TGTGCCAGCAGCTTTACCGGAACAGGGGATGGGCAGTACTTC

j_call: TRBJ2-3
v_call: TRBV9
clone_size: .
d_call: .
cdr3_aa: CASSVSATVALDRRTDTQYF
cdr3_nt: TGTGCCAGCAGCGTATCAGCGACAGTAGCGCTGGACAGACGCACAGATACGCAGTATTTT

j_call: TRBJ1-5
v_call: TRBV12-3/TRBV12-4
clone_size: few
d_call: .
cdr3_aa: CASTPDTGNQPQHF
cdr3_nt: TGTGCCAGCACCCCTGATACGGGCAATCAGCCCCAGCATTTT

j_call: TRBJ2-1
v_call: TRBV29-1
clone_size: few
d_call: .
cdr3_aa: CSVDGTEVNEQFF
cdr3_nt: TGCAGCGTTGACGGGACGGAGGTCAATGAGCAGTTCTTC

j_call: TRBJ2-3
v_call: TRBV27
clone_size: .
d_call: TRBD1
cdr3_aa: CASGVQGQLADTQYF
cdr3_nt: TGTGCCAGCGGAGTCCAGGGACAGTTGGCAGATACGCAGTATTTT

j_call: TRBJ2-5
v_call: TRBV7-2
clone_size: many
d_call: TRBD1
cdr3_aa: CASSLARDSPRETQYF
cdr3_nt: TGTGCCAGCAGCTTGGCTCGGGACAGCCCCCGGGAGACCCAGTACTTC

j_call: TRBJ2-3
v_call: TRBV6-4
clone_size: .
d_call: .
cdr3_aa: CASSEGRGPTADTQYF
cdr3_nt: TGTGCCAGCAGTGAGGGCAGGGGCCCCACTGCAGATACGCAGTATTTT

j_call: TRBJ2-1
v_call: TRBV7-2
clone_size: .
d_call: .
cdr3_aa: CASSRRAAQISYNEQFF
cdr3_nt: TGTGCCAGCAGCCGACGGGCAGCCCAGATCTCCTACAATGAGCAGTTCTTC